This TCR beta chain was sequenced in a study of low-dose radiotherapy and immunotherapy resistance in tumors. Study-level background: Patients of Cohort 1 had 0.5 Gy fractions every 2 weeks, which summed to 6.5 Gy. Intravenous administration to patients comprised nivolumab at 240 mg every two weeks and ipilimumab at 1 mg/kg every six weeks. A total of 13 Gy over 26 weeks was given to Cohort 2 as 1 Gy per fraction every two weeks.

Germline-derived CDR1 and CDR2 are DFQATT and SNEGSKA (reference sequence). The CDR3 is 14 amino acids. V shed 6 bases and J shed 5 bases, with 17 bases lying between them. TRAV- and TRBV-specific primers primed first-strand cDNA, covering alpha and beta chains. For amplifying TCRs, the PCR ran for about 20 cycles with Phusion, which was used together with a constant-region primer and the adapter on the V primers. Amplification of the isolated mRNA used in vitro transcription. One entry per CDR3 protein results from TCRdb running MiXCR on the reads. In the table there are approximately 6,400 distinct CDR3 sequences, 70% to 80% of which are singletons.

The chain carries TRBV20-1 and TRBJ2-1; the D gene is possibly TRBD2 (6 bases). The TCR originated in a human donor with advanced metastatic prostate, ovarian, gallbladder or colorectal cancer (not recorded which). This table probably holds off-target reads from a library built for another chain. The chain's CDR3 is CSAPAGPVNNEQFF. CDR3 DNA: TGCAGTGCCCCCGCGGGGCCCGTGAACAATGAGCAGTTCTTC.